What follows is one TCR beta chain and its context. Antigen specificity is unknown. This record comes from a study of cytomegalovirus exposure and HLA in healthy donors. The PCR employed 60 Vbeta primers together with 13 Jbeta primers. Under the authors' procedure: An analysis that came later counted 80 million or so unique TCR beta chains, some 11 million shared. The protocol was immunoSEQ multiplex PCR, while the TCRdb copy is restricted to in-frame clones and leaves out a portion. V and J calls and clone size are given by that table; D and trimming were obtained from the DNA. The sample includes about 100,000 clones, 74% of them seen just once. Study-wide results and limits: A missense variant in DCLRE1C was later tied to TCR beta V- and J-gene trimming. In a later analysis, the majority of CMV-associated beta chains seemingly showed HLA restriction.

Sequences were obtained from PBMCs. The sequence derives from a man in his fifties or sixties in good health and CMV-seropositive.

CDR3 coding DNA: TGCGCCAGCAGCTCCGGGACAGCTCTTTACAATGAGCAGTTCTTC. Its translation is CASSSGTALYNEQFF. J is TRBJ2-1 and V is TRBV5-1; 7 bases are shared with TRBD1. Per the germline V gene, CDR1 is SGHRS and CDR2 is YFSETQ. The CDR3 loop spans 15 amino acids. V shed 3 bases, J shed 4 bases, and the junction held 7 bases outside the gene matches.